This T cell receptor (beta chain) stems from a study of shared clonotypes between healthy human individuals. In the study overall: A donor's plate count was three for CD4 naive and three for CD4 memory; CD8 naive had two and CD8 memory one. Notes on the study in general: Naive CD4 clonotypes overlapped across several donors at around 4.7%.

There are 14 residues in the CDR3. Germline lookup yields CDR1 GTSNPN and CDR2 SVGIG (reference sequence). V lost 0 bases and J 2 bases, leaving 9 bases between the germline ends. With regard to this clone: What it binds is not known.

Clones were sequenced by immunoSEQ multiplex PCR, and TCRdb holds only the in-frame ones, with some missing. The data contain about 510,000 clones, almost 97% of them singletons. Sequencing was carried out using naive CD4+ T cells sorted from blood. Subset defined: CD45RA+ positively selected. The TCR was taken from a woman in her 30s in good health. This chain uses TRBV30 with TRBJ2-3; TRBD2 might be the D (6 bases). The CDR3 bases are TGTGCCTGGAGTGTCGGGGGAACCACAGATACGCAGTATTTT. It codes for CAWSVGGTTDTQYF. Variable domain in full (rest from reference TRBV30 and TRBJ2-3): SQTIHQWPATLVQPVGSPLSLECTVEGTSNPNLYWYRQAAGRGLQLLFYSVGIGQISSEVPQNLSASRPQDRQFILSSKKLLLSDSGFYLCAWSVGGTTDTQYFGPGTRLTVL.